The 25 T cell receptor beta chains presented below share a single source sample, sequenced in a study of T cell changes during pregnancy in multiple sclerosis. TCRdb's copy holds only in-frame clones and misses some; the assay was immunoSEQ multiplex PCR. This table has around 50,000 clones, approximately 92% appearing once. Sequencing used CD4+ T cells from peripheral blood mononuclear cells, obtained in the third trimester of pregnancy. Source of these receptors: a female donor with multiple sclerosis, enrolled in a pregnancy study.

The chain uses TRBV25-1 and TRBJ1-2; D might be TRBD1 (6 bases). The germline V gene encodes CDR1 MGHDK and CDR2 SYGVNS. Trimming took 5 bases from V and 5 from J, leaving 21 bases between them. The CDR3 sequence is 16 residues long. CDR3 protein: CASSSSREGQRYGYTF. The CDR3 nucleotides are TGTGCCAGCAGTTCATCCAGAGAGGGACAACGATATGGCTACACCTTC.

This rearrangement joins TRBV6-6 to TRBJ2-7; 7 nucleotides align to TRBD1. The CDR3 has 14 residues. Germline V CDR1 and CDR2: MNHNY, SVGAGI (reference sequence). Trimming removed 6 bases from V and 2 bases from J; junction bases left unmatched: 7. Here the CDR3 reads CASRPGQLTYEQYF. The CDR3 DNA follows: TGTGCCAGCAGGCCGGGACAGCTAACCTACGAGCAGTACTTC.

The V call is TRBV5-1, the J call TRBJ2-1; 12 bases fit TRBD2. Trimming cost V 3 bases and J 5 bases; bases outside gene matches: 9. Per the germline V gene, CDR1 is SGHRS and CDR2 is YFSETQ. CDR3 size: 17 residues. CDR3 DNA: TGCGCCAGCAGCTCCCTAGCGGGAGGGCCTCTGGACAATGAGCAGTTCTTC. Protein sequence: CASSSLAGGPLDNEQFF.

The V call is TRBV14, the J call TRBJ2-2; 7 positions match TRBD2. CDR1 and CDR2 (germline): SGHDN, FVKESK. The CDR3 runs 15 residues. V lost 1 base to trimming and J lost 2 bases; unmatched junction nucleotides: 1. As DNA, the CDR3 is TGTGCCAGCAGCCAAGCGGGAGGCAACACCGGGGAGCTGTTTTTT. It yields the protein CASSQAGGNTGELFF.

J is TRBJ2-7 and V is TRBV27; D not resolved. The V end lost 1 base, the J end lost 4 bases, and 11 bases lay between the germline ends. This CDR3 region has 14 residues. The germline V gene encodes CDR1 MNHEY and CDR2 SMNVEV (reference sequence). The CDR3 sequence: CASSLYSPPYEQYF. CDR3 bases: TGTGCCAGCAGTTTATACAGCCCCCCTTACGAGCAGTACTTC.

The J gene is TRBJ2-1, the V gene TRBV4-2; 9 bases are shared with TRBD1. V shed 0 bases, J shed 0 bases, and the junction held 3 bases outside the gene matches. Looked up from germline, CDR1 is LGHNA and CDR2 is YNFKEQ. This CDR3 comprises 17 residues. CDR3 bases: TGTGCCAGCAGCCAAGAGGGGACAGGGCTCTCCTACAATGAGCAGTTCTTC. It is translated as CASSQEGTGLSYNEQFF.

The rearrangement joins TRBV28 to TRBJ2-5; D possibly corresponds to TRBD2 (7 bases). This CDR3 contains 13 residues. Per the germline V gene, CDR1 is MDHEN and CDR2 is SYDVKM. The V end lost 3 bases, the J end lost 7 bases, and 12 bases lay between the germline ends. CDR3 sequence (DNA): TGTGCCAGCAGTTTCGGGGGGCTAGGGACCCAGTACTTC. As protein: CASSFGGLGTQYF. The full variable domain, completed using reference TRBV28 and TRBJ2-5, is DVKVTQSSRYLVKRTGEKVFLECVQDMDHENMFWYRQDPGLGLRLIYFSYDVKMKEKGDIPEGYSVSREKKERFSLILESASTNQTSMYLCASSFGGLGTQYFGPGTRLLVL.

CDR3 sequence: CASSLGQGGYEQYF. The CDR3 nucleotides read TGTGCCAGCAGCCTAGGACAGGGTGGTTACGAGCAGTACTTC. This chain connects TRBV9 to TRBJ2-7; 8 nucleotides match TRBD1. The CDR3 has 14 residues. Germline V gene data show CDR1 as SGDLS and CDR2 as YYNGEE. V trimming: 4 bases; J trimming: 4 bases; junction bases outside the gene matches: 7.

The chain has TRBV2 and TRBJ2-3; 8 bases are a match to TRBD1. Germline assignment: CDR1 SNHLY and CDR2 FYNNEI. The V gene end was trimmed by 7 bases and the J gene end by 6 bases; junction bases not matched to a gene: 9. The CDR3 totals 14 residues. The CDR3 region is CASTLDRAGDTQYF. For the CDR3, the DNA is TGTGCCAGCACCCTGGACAGGGCGGGGGATACGCAGTATTTT.

Here the CDR3 reads CASSSGQGGDEKLFF. The CDR3 bases are TGTGCCAGCAGTTCGGGACAGGGGGGAGATGAAAAACTGTTTTTT. The chain employs TRBV28 and TRBJ1-4, with 11 bases lining up with TRBD1. CDR3 length: 15 amino acids. J lost 6 bases, V lost 4 bases, and 4 bases had no gene match. Germline CDR1 and CDR2: MDHEN and SYDVKM.

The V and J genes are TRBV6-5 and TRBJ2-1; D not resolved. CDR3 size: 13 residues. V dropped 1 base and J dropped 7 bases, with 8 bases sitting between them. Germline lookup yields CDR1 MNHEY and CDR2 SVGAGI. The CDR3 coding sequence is TGTGCCAGCAGTTACTTGGTCAGTAATGAGCAGTTCTTC. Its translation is CASSYLVSNEQFF.

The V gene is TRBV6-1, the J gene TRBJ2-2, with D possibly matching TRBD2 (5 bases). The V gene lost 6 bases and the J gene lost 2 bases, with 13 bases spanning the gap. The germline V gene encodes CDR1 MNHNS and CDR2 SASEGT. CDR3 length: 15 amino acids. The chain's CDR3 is CASSWERSNTGELFF. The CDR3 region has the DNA TGTGCCAGCAGCTGGGAGAGGTCTAACACCGGGGAGCTGTTTTTT.

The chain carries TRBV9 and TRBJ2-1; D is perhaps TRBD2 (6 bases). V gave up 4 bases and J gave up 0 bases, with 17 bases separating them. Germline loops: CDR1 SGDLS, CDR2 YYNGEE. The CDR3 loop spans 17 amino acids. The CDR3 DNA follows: TGTGCCAGCAGCCCGGCCGGGACTTCAAGCTCCTACAATGAGCAGTTCTTC. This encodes CASSPAGTSSSYNEQFF.

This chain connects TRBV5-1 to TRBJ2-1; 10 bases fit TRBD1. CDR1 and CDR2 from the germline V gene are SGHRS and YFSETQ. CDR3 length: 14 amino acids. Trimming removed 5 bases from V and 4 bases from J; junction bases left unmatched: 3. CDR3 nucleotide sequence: TGCGCCAGCAGGGGACAGGGGCTATACAATGAGCAGTTCTTC. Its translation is CASRGQGLYNEQFF.

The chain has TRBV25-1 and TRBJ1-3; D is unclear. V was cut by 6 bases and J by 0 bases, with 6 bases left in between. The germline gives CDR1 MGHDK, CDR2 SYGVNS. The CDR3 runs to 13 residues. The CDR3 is CASSRSSGNTIYF. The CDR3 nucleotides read TGTGCCAGCAGCCGCAGCTCTGGAAACACCATATATTTT.

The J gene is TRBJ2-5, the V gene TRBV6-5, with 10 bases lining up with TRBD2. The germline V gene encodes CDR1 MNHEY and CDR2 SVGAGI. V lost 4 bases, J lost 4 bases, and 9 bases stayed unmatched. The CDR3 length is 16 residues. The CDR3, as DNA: TGTGCCAGCAGTTCCTCCGAGGCTAGCGGGAGAGAGACCCAGTACTTC. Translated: CASSSSEASGRETQYF.

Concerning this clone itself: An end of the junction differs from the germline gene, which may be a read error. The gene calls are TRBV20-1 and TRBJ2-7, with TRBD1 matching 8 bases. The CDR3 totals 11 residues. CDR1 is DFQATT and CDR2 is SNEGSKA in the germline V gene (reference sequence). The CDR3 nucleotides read TGCAGTGCCTCCCTACCGGGACAGGTAGCTTTC. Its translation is CSASLPGQVAF.

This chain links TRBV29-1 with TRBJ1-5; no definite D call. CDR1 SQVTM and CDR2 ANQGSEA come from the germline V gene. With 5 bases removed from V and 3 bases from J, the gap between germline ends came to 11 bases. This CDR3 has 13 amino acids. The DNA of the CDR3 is TGCAGCGTTCTGTGGGAGCCCAATCAGCCCCAGCATTTT. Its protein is CSVLWEPNQPQHF.

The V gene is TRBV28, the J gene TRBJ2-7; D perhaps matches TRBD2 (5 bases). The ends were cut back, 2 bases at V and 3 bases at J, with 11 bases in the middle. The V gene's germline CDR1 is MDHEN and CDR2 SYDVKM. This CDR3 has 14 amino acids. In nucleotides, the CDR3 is TGTGCCAGCAGTTTAATAGTTGACTACTACGAGCAGTACTTC. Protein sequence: CASSLIVDYYEQYF.

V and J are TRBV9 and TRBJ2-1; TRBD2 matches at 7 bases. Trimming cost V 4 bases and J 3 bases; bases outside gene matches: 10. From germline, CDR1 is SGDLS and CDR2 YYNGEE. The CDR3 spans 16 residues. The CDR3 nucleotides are TGTGCCAGCAGCCCCCGAGGTAGCGGGTACTACAATGAGCAGTTCTTC. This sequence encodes CASSPRGSGYYNEQFF.

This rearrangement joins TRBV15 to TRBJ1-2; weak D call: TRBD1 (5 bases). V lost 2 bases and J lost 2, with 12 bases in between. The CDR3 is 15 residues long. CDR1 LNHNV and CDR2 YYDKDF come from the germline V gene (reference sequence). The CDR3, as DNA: TGTGCCACCAGCAGACACAGGAACCAGAACTATGGCTACACCTTC. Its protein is CATSRHRNQNYGYTF.

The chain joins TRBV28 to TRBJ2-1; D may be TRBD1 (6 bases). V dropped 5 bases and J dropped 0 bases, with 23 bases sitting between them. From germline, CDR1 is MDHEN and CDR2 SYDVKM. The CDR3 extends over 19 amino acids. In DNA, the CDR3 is TGTGCCAGCAGTCTCCCGGGACACACCCTTGGGAGCTCCTACAATGAGCAGTTCTTC. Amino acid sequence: CASSLPGHTLGSSYNEQFF.

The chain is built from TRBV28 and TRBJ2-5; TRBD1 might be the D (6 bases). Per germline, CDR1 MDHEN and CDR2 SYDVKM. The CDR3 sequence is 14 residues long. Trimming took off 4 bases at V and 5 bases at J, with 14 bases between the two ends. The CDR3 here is CASSYDRRKETQYF. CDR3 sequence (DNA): TGTGCCAGCAGTTATGACAGGAGGAAGGAGACCCAGTACTTC. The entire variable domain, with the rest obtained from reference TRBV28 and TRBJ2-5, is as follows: DVKVTQSSRYLVKRTGEKVFLECVQDMDHENMFWYRQDPGLGLRLIYFSYDVKMKEKGDIPEGYSVSREKKERFSLILESASTNQTSMYLCASSYDRRKETQYFGPGTRLLVL.

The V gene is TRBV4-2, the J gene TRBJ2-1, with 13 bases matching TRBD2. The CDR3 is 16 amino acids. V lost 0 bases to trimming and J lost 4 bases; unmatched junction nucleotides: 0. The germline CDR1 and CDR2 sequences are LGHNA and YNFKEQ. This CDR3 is CASSQELAGGYNEQFF. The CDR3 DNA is TGTGCCAGCAGCCAAGAACTAGCGGGAGGGTACAATGAGCAGTTCTTC.

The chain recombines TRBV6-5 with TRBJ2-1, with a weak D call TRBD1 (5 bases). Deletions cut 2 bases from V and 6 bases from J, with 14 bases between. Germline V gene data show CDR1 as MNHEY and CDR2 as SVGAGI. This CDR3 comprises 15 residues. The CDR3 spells CASSYGQGKLNEQFF. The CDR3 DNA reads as TGTGCCAGCAGTTACGGGCAGGGCAAACTCAATGAGCAGTTCTTC.